These T cell receptor beta chains were read from a single sample in a study of cytomegalovirus exposure and HLA in healthy donors. The data were produced by immunoSEQ multiplex PCR, yet TCRdb's version contains in-frame clones alone and is incomplete. In the table there are tens of thousands of clones, 90% to 95% of which are singletons. The sample comprised PBMCs. The receptor source for this set is a man aged 18 to 30 in good health and CMV-seropositive. The CDR3 runs from the conserved cysteine through the conserved F or W. D genes are given only for firm matches.

V gene	J gene	D gene	CDR3 protein	CDR3 DNA
TRBV6-6	TRBJ1-1	TRBD1	CASSQTGGWENTEAFF	TGTGCCAGCAGCCAAACAGGGGGTTGGGAGAACACTGAAGCTTTCTTT
TRBV11-3	TRBJ2-1	-	CASSLEGDSPYNEQFF	TGTGCCAGCAGCTTAGAAGGGGACTCCCCCTACAATGAGCAGTTCTTC
TRBV11-2	TRBJ2-7	TRBD2	CASSLQTSGAAYEQYF	TGTGCCAGCAGCCTCCAAACTAGCGGGGCTGCCTACGAGCAGTACTTC
TRBV9	TRBJ2-7	TRBD1	CASSVGQGASYEQYF	TGTGCCAGCAGCGTAGGACAGGGGGCATCCTACGAGCAGTACTTC
TRBV2	TRBJ2-6	-	CASSAFGISGANVLTF	TGTGCCAGCAGTGCCTTCGGGATCTCTGGGGCCAACGTCCTGACTTTC
TRBV2	TRBJ2-7	-	CASSDERSSYEQYF	TGTGCCAGCAGTGACGAGAGGTCCTCCTACGAGCAGTACTTC
TRBV7-9	TRBJ2-1	-	CASSVLLVYNEQFF	TGTGCCAGCAGCGTCTTACTAGTCTACAATGAGCAGTTCTTC
TRBV5-1	TRBJ1-1	-	CASTMRERGAGTEAFF	TGCGCCAGCACCATGAGGGAGCGAGGCGCCGGGACTGAAGCTTTCTTT
TRBV7-3	TRBJ1-1	-	CASSVDPRDTEAFF	TGTGCCAGCAGCGTGGATCCTCGGGACACTGAAGCTTTCTTT
TRBV29-1	TRBJ2-7	-	CSVVLGGGGPSYEQYF	TGCAGCGTTGTGTTGGGGGGCGGGGGCCCCTCCTACGAGCAGTACTTC
TRBV4-1	TRBJ1-1	-	CASSRVQVTEAFF	TGCGCCAGCAGCCGTGTACAGGTTACTGAAGCTTTCTTT
TRBV7-2	TRBJ2-7	TRBD2	CASSAAGTSNVEQYF	TGTGCCAGCAGCGCCGCCGGGACTAGTAACGTCGAGCAGTACTTC
TRBV4-1	TRBJ2-1	-	CASSQDSVNEQFF	TGCGCCAGCAGCCAAGATAGTGTCAATGAGCAGTTCTTC
TRBV6-1	TRBJ2-1	-	CASSEGPGSYNEQFF	TGTGCCAGCAGTGAAGGTCCGGGTTCCTACAATGAGCAGTTCTTC
TRBV6-1	TRBJ2-7	TRBD2	CASSEVGRSYEQYF	TGTGCCAGCAGTGAGGTCGGGAGGTCCTACGAGCAGTACTTC
TRBV7-2	TRBJ2-2	TRBD2	CASTQGSSGGDGELFF	TGTGCCAGCACCCAGGGGTCTAGCGGGGGTGACGGGGAGCTGTTTTTT